Shown below are 13 T cell receptor beta chains from a single sample sequenced in a study of shared clonotypes between healthy human individuals. Using immunoSEQ multiplex PCR, the repertoire was profiled, and TCRdb retains in-frame clones only, with some absent. The sample records over a million clones, about 80% being singletons. The sample taken for sequencing was memory CD4+ T cells from PBMCs. Stated subset: CD45RA-negative fraction. The receptors derive from a man aged 18 to 35 in good health. Some clones in this sample may be carry-over from other donors' samples.

This clone was detected ten times or more. The chain combines TRBV5-6 with TRBJ1-2; possible D gene TRBD1, 6 bases. The V gene's germline CDR1 is SGHDT and CDR2 YYEEEE. The CDR3 is 15 amino acids. Between the trimmed V and J ends, which lost 4 bases and 4 bases, there was a span of 17 bases. The DNA of the CDR3 is TGTGCCAGCAGCCTTCCCCCACAGGGCGCCTATGGCTACACCTTC. This codes for CASSLPPQGAYGYTF.

This clone has a count of ten or more. The gene calls are TRBV6-6 and TRBJ2-3; 11 bases map to TRBD1. This CDR3 is 14 amino acids long. V shed 8 bases and J 3 bases; nucleotides not matched to a gene: 4. Germline lookup yields CDR1 MNHNY and CDR2 SVGAGI (reference sequence). CDR3 nucleotides: TGTGCCAGCGCTAGGGACAGGGGGACAGATACGCAGTATTTT. Protein sequence: CASARDRGTDTQYF.

V gene TRBV10-3 combines with J gene TRBJ1-5; possibly TRBD1 for D (5 bases). Trimming cost V 5 bases and J 7 bases, with 18 bases left between them. From germline, CDR1 is ENHRY and CDR2 SYGVKD. The CDR3 has 15 amino acids. The CDR3 loop reads CAISPSGTSGQPQHF. The DNA of the CDR3 is TGTGCCATCAGTCCATCAGGGACCTCAGGCCAGCCCCAGCATTTT.

The rearrangement uses TRBV7-9 and TRBJ2-5, with unresolved D. The germline gives CDR1 SEHNR, CDR2 FQNEAQ (reference sequence). Trimming took 5 bases from V and 1 from J, leaving 8 bases between them. CDR3 size: 13 residues. CDR3 in amino acids: CASSRTSQETQYF. The CDR3 bases are TGTGCCAGCAGCCGAACTTCCCAAGAGACCCAGTACTTC.

This rearrangement joins TRBV19 to TRBJ2-2; tentatively, D is TRBD1 or TRBD2 (5 bases each). The germline V gene has CDR1 LNHDA and CDR2 SQIVND (reference sequence). V lost 5 bases and J 4 bases, leaving 11 bases between the germline ends. The CDR3 runs to 14 residues. CDR3 in amino acids: CASSWSGTTGELFF. DNA of the CDR3: TGTGCCAGTAGTTGGTCGGGGACCACCGGGGAGCTGTTTTTT. Full variable domain (remainder filled in from reference TRBV19 and TRBJ2-2): DGGITQSPKYLFRKEGQNVTLSCEQNLNHDAMYWYRQDPGQGLRLIYYSQIVNDFQKGDIAEGYSVSREKKESFPLTVTSAQKNPTAFYLCASSWSGTTGELFFGEGSRLTVL.

The V and J genes are TRBV4-1 and TRBJ2-2, with 8 bases aligning to TRBD2. The CDR3 extends over 16 amino acids. The trim removed 5 bases at V and 0 bases at J, leaving 5 bases unmatched. The germline CDR1 and CDR2 sequences are MGHRA and YSYEKL. The CDR3 nucleotides are TGCGCCAGCAGCAAATTAGCGGGAACGAACACCGGGGAGCTGTTTTTT. Its protein is CASSKLAGTNTGELFF.

V gene TRBV7-8 combines with J gene TRBJ2-6, with D hard to call. Germline assignment: CDR1 SGHVS and CDR2 FQNEAQ. The length of the CDR3 is 14 residues. Trimming took off 4 bases at V and 4 bases at J, with 8 bases between the two ends. In DNA form, the CDR3 reads TGTGCCAGCAGCTCAGTGTCAGGGGCCAACGTCCTGACTTTC. Translating gives CASSSVSGANVLTF. Based on the CDR3 plus reference TRBV7-8 and TRBJ2-6, the full variable domain is GAGVSQSPRYKVAKRGQDVALRCDPISGHVSLFWYQQALGQGPEFLTYFQNEAQLDKSGLPSDRFFAERPEGSVSTLKIQRTQQEDSAVYLCASSSVSGANVLTFGAGSRLTVL.

This chain joins TRBV7-6 and TRBJ1-1; D not resolved. The germline V gene has CDR1 SGHVS and CDR2 FNYEAQ. The V end lost 2 bases, the J end lost 7 bases, and 8 bases lay between the germline ends. This CDR3 contains 12 residues. The CDR3 sequence is CASSLRPGEAFF. For the CDR3, the DNA is TGTGCCAGCAGCTTACGACCGGGTGAAGCTTTCTTT.

This clone was picked up a small number of times. The chain employs TRBV7-9 and TRBJ2-5; maybe TRBD2 (5 bases). The assigned J gene may be wrong: the sequence end matches TRBJ2-7 better. Germline V gives CDR1 SEHNR, CDR2 FQNEAQ (reference sequence). This CDR3 is 14 amino acids long. The CDR3 is CASSHSGLFREQYF. For the CDR3, the DNA is TGTGCCAGCAGTCACAGCGGCCTCTTCCGCGAGCAGTACTTC.

In its sample, this clone was seen once. This sample includes further DNA sequences coding for the same CDR3. This chain connects TRBV6-5 to TRBJ2-7, with 8 bases fitting TRBD2. The ends lost 6 bases at V and 4 bases at J; junction bases unmatched: 8. The CDR3 sequence is 14 residues long. Germline CDR1 is MNHEY and CDR2 is SVGAGI. The CDR3 DNA follows: TGTGCCAGCAGCTACACCCGGGGGGGGTACGAGCAGTACTTC. Translated: CASSYTRGGYEQYF.

CDR3 coding DNA: TGCAGCGTTGAGCCGAGGGATACGCAGTATTTT. Protein: CSVEPRDTQYF. The chain couples TRBV29-1 to TRBJ2-3, with D hard to call. CDR1 is SQVTM, CDR2 ANQGSEA, per germline. V was cut by 3 bases and J by 6 bases, with 7 bases left in between. The CDR3 is 11 amino acids.

Ten or more counts support this clone. The chain uses TRBV6-5 and TRBJ2-7; perhaps TRBD1 as D (6 bases). V lost 6 bases to trimming and J lost 6 bases, with 15 bases between them. Germline V gene lookup returns CDR1 MNHEY and CDR2 SVGAGI. CDR3 length equals 13 residues. The CDR3 sequence: CASRQGPRVEQYF. The DNA for the CDR3 is TGTGCCAGCAGGCAGGGGCCCCGGGTCGAGCAGTACTTC.

This clone was seen a handful of times. The V call is TRBV5-1, the J call TRBJ1-4, with TRBD1 as a possible D gene (5 bases). Per germline, CDR1 SGHRS and CDR2 YFSETQ. CDR3 length: 14 residues. V dropped 0 bases and J dropped 7 bases, with 10 bases sitting between them. CDR3 amino acids: CASSLGLGGEKLFF. In nucleotides, the CDR3 is TGCGCCAGCAGCTTGGGCCTGGGGGGTGAAAAACTGTTTTTT.